This TCR beta chain is drawn from a study of blood T cell repertoires in COVID-19. TCRdb's table, derived via immunoSEQ multiplex PCR, lists solely in-frame clones and lacks some. The sample consists of about 370,000 clones, over 75% of them appearing once. CDR1 is LGHDT, CDR2 YNNKEL, per germline (reference sequence). The V end was cut by 4 bases, the J end by 2 bases, with 18 bases between. The CDR3 is made up of 16 amino acids. This rearrangement joins TRBV3-1 (or the pseudogene TRBV3-2) to TRBJ2-7, with D uncertain. Material for sequencing was PBMCs or T cells enriched from blood (not recorded which). The receptor's source is a man aged 18 to 29 who had recovered from COVID-19. The CDR3 DNA follows: TGTGCCAGCAGCCCACGTATCCCTAGGAAAACCTACGAGCAGTACTTC. It translates to CASSPRIPRKTYEQYF.